The 24 T cell receptor beta chains below were found in one sample sequenced in a study of CXCR3-negative and CXCR3-positive naive CD8 T cells. 5' RACE that incorporated UMI labels was used to prepare the TRB cDNA libraries. TCRdb re-called the 5' RACE reads; every CDR3 protein appears as one record, without DNA. The table for this sample gives 92,000 or so distinct CDR3 sequences. The source material was naive CXCR3- CD8+ T cells from blood. Specified subset: CD45RO-CCR7+CD27+CD95- naive CD8+ T cells lacking CXCR3 (TNR3-). All receptors come from a human donor in good health. Some clones in this sample may be carry-over from other donors' samples.

V gene TRBV20-1 combines with J gene TRBJ1-2. CDR3 length: 15 residues. Germline V gives CDR1 DFQATT, CDR2 SNEGSKA (reference sequence). This CDR3 reads CGARDGGGRNYGYTF.

The V call is TRBV18, the J call TRBJ2-2. Germline CDR1 KGHSH, CDR2 LQKENI. The CDR3 totals 15 residues. This chain's CDR3 is CASSPGRTNTGELFF.

V gene TRBV20-1 combines with J gene TRBJ2-3; the TCRdb call, TRBD1, lacks DNA for checking. Looked up from germline, CDR1 is DFQATT and CDR2 is SNEGSKA (reference sequence). The CDR3 covers 14 residues. The CDR3 region is CSAGMNTPADTQYF.

This sequence joins TRBV25-1 and TRBJ2-1; TCRdb outputs TRBD2, but without DNA this stays unchecked. The germline CDR1 and CDR2 sequences are MGHDK and SYGVNS. The length of the CDR3 is 14 residues. CDR3 sequence: CASSEMREVNEQFF.

The V and J genes are TRBV27 and TRBJ2-7; the D call of TRBD1 rests on TCRdb alone, since no DNA is present to check it. This CDR3 has 13 amino acids. Per germline, CDR1 MNHEY and CDR2 SMNVEV (reference sequence). The CDR3 reads CASSLLQGHEQYF.

V usage is TRBV7-3 and J usage is TRBJ2-5; TCRdb's D gene call, TRBD1, goes unchecked for lack of DNA. This CDR3 region has 15 residues. Germline V CDR1 and CDR2: SGHTA, FQGTGA. CDR3 protein: CASSLRGGPQETQYF. The full variable domain, completed using reference TRBV7-3 and TRBJ2-5, is GAGVSQTPSNKVTEKGKYVELRCDPISGHTALYWYRQSLGQGPEFLIYFQGTGAADDSGLPNDRFFAVRPEGSVSTLKIQRTERGDSAVYLCASSLRGGPQETQYFGPGTRLLVL.

The chain links TRBV7-9 to TRBJ2-7; TCRdb reports TRBD1, a call that lacks DNA to check it against. Per the germline V gene, CDR1 is SEHNR and CDR2 is FQNEAQ (reference sequence). The CDR3 is made up of 15 amino acids. CDR3 sequence: CASSRTGIPFHEQYF.

This chain connects TRBV7-9 to TRBJ2-1; the D call of TRBD2 rests on TCRdb alone, since no DNA is present to check it. The CDR3 runs 16 residues. Germline V CDR1 and CDR2: SEHNR, FQNEAQ (reference sequence). The CDR3 reads CASSHPTSGVSQEQFF.

The chain recombines TRBV19 with TRBJ2-1; TCRdb's D call, TRBD1, is unchecked because there is no DNA. Germline-derived CDR1 and CDR2 are LNHDA and SQIVND (reference sequence). CDR3 length: 16 amino acids. This CDR3 reads CASSTTGGWSYNEQFF.

The genes are TRBV6-4 and TRBJ2-1; TCRdb reports TRBD2, a call that lacks DNA to check it against. The CDR3 length is 15 residues. From germline, CDR1 is MRHNA and CDR2 SNTAGT. The CDR3 region is CASSMGLAGGHEQFF.

The CDR3 region is CASSSRQALTYGYTF. The rearrangement links TRBV7-9 to TRBJ1-2; without DNA, the TCRdb call of TRBD1 cannot be checked. This CDR3 has 15 amino acids. Germline V gives CDR1 SEHNR, CDR2 FQNEAQ (reference sequence).

V is TRBV7-6 and J is TRBJ1-1. Per germline, CDR1 SGHVS and CDR2 FNYEAQ. CDR3 length: 12 amino acids. The chain's CDR3 is CASSPKTPEAFF.

The rearrangement links TRBV7-2 to TRBJ1-3. Germline V gene data show CDR1 as SGHTA and CDR2 as FQGNSA. There are 15 residues in the CDR3. The CDR3 sequence: CASSLDSNSGNTIYF. Full variable domain (remainder filled in from reference TRBV7-2 and TRBJ1-3): GAGVSQSPSNKVTEKGKDVELRCDPISGHTALYWYRQSLGQGLEFLIYFQGNSAPDKSGLPSDRFSAERTGGSVSTLTIQRTQQEDSAVYLCASSLDSNSGNTIYFGEGSWLTVV.

The chain employs TRBV5-1 and TRBJ2-2; the TCRdb D gene call, TRBD2, has no DNA to confirm it. This CDR3 is built from 18 residues. The germline V gene encodes CDR1 SGHRS and CDR2 YFSETQ. CDR3 residues: CASSLLPSGVTNTGELFF.

The genes are TRBV21-1 and TRBJ1-1; the D call of TRBD1 rests on TCRdb alone, since no DNA is present to check it. TRBV21-1 is a pseudogene segment. The CDR3 has 17 residues. CDR3 amino acids: CASSTRQPGRVGTEAFF.

The chain uses TRBV7-9 and TRBJ1-1. Germline assignment: CDR1 SEHNR and CDR2 FQNEAQ (reference sequence). This CDR3 is 14 amino acids long. The CDR3 loop reads CASSLVAGNTEAFF.

The chain's CDR3 is CSVEDERGRNYGYTF. This chain uses TRBV29-1 with TRBJ1-2. The CDR3 totals 15 residues. Germline V CDR1 and CDR2: SQVTM, ANQGSEA.

The chain employs TRBV12-3 or TRBV12-4 and TRBJ2-2. This CDR3 comprises 15 residues. The CDR3 loop is CASSLAGSNTGELFF.

This chain joins TRBV9 and TRBJ1-2; lacking DNA, the TRBD1 call made by TCRdb goes unchecked. The CDR3 consists of 12 residues. In germline, CDR1 is SGDLS, CDR2 YYNGEE. The CDR3 is CASSALAQGYTF.

The chain carries TRBV6-5 and TRBJ1-2; TCRdb's D call of TRBD1 is untestable without DNA. Germline V gene data show CDR1 as MNHEY and CDR2 as SVGAGI. The CDR3 runs to 13 residues. CDR3: CASRKRQGDGYTF.

This chain joins TRBV29-1 and TRBJ2-1; TCRdb picks TRBD2, but there is no DNA to check that call. This CDR3 contains 13 residues. Germline assignment: CDR1 SQVTM and CDR2 ANQGSEA. CDR3 protein: CSVDVGPYNEQFF.

The chain is built from TRBV28 and TRBJ2-5. This CDR3 has 13 residues. Germline V lookup: CDR1 MDHEN, CDR2 SYDVKM. The CDR3 loop reads CASSLSPWETQYF. Full variable domain (rest looked up from reference TRBV28 and TRBJ2-5): DVKVTQSSRYLVKRTGEKVFLECVQDMDHENMFWYRQDPGLGLRLIYFSYDVKMKEKGDIPEGYSVSREKKERFSLILESASTNQTSMYLCASSLSPWETQYFGPGTRLLVL.

The chain couples TRBV29-1 to TRBJ1-1. The CDR3 length is 12 residues. Germline V gene lookup returns CDR1 SQVTM and CDR2 ANQGSEA. CDR3 loop: CSVVLWNTEAFF.

V usage is TRBV2 and J usage is TRBJ1-5; TCRdb calls TRBD1, which cannot be checked without DNA. This CDR3 is 14 amino acids long. Per germline, CDR1 SNHLY and CDR2 FYNNEI. The CDR3 is CASSTGVSNQPQHF. Complete variable domain (other parts from reference TRBV2 and TRBJ1-5): EPEVTQTPSHQVTQMGQEVILRCVPISNHLYFYWYRQILGQKVEFLVSFYNNEISEKSEIFDDQFSVERPDGSNFTLKIRSTKLEDSAMYFCASSTGVSNQPQHFGDGTRLSIL.